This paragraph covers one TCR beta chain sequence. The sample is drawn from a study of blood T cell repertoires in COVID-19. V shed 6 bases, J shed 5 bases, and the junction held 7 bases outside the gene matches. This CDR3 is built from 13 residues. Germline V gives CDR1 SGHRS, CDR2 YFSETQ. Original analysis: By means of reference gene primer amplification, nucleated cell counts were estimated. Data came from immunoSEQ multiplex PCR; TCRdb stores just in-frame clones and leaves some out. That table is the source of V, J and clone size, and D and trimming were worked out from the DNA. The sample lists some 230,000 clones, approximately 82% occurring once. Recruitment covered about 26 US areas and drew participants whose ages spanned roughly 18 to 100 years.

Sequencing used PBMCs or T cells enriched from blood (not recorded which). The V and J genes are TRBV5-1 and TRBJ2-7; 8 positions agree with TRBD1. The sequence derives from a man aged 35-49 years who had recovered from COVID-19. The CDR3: CASTLGQGDEQYF. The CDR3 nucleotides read TGCGCCAGCACCCTCGGACAGGGCGACGAGCAGTACTTC. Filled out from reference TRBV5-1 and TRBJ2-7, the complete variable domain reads KAGVTQTPRYLIKTRGQQVTLSCSPISGHRSVSWYQQTPGQGLQFLFEYFSETQRNKGNFPGRFSGRQFSNSRSEMNVSTLELGDSALYLCASTLGQGDEQYFGPGTRLTVT.